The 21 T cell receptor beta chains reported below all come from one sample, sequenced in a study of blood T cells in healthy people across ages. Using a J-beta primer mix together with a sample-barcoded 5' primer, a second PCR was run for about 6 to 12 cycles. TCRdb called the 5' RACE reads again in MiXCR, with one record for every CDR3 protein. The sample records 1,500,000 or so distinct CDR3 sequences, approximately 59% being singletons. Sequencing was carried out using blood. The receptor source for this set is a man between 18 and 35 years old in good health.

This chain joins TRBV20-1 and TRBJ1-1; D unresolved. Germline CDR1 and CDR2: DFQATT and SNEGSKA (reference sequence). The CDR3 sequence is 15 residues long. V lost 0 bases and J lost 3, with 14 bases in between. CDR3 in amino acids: CSAREKRLDYTEAFF. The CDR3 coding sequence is TGCAGTGCTAGAGAGAAACGGCTGGATTACACTGAAGCTTTCTTT.

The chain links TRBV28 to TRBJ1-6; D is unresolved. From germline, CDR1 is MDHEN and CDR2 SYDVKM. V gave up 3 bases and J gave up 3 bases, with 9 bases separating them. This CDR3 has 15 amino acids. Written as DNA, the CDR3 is TGTGCCAGCAGTTTTCAACAGAACTATAATTCACCCCTCCACTTT. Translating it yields CASSFQQNYNSPLHF. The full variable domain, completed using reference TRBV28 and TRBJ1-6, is DVKVTQSSRYLVKRTGEKVFLECVQDMDHENMFWYRQDPGLGLRLIYFSYDVKMKEKGDIPEGYSVSREKKERFSLILESASTNQTSMYLCASSFQQNYNSPLHFGNGTRLTVT.

CDR3: CASSLSPVGTYEQYF. For the CDR3, the DNA is TGTGCCAGCAGTTTATCTCCCGTTGGAACCTACGAGCAGTACTTC. This chain links TRBV27 with TRBJ2-7; D is unresolved. CDR1 and CDR2 from the germline V gene are MNHEY and SMNVEV (reference sequence). V lost 0 bases and J lost 2, with 11 bases in between. CDR3 length: 15 residues.

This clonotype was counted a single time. CDR3 protein: CASSQRGQGNTEAFF. The DNA for the CDR3 is TGTGCCAGCAGTCAGCGGGGACAGGGAAACACTGAAGCTTTCTTT. The genes are TRBV27 and TRBJ1-1; 9 nucleotides align to TRBD1. The CDR3 spans 15 residues. V shed 5 bases, J shed 2 bases, and the junction held 6 bases outside the gene matches. Germline V lookup: CDR1 MNHEY, CDR2 SMNVEV (reference sequence).

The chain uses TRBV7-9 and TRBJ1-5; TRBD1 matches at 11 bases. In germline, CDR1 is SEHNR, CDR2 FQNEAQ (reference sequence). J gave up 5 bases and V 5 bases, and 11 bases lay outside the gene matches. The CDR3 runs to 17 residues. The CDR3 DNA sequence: TGTGCCAGCAGCCGTTTAAAGGGACAGGGGGACGATCAGCCCCAGCATTTT. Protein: CASSRLKGQGDDQPQHF.

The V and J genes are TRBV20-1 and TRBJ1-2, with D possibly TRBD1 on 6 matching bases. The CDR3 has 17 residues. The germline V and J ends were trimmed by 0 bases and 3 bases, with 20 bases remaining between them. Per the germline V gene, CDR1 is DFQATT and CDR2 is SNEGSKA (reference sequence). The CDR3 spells CSARDIGFGGGDYGYTF. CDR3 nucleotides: TGCAGTGCTAGAGATATCGGTTTCGGGGGGGGCGACTATGGCTACACCTTC.

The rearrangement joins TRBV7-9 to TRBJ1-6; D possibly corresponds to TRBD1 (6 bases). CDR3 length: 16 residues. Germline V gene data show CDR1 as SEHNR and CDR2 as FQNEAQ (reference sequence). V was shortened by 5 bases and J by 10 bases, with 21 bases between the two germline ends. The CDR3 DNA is TGTGCCAGCAGCCTGGGGGGGCAGCACTACCAATCACCCCTCCACTTT. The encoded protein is CASSLGGQHYQSPLHF.

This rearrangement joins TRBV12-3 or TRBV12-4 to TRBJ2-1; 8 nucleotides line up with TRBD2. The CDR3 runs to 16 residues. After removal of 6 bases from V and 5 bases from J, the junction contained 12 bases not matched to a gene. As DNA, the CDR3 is TGTGCCAGCAGCCTTGGGCCCGGGGGGGCCCACAATGAGCAGTTCTTC. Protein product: CASSLGPGGAHNEQFF.

CDR3 bases: TGCAGCGTTGTACCAGAGAACCACTATGAGCAGTTCTTC. It is translated as CSVVPENHYEQFF. The chain employs TRBV29-1 and TRBJ2-1; D gene ambiguous. CDR3 length: 13 residues. V lost 4 bases to trimming and J lost 8 bases, with 15 bases between them. Per germline, CDR1 SQVTM and CDR2 ANQGSEA.

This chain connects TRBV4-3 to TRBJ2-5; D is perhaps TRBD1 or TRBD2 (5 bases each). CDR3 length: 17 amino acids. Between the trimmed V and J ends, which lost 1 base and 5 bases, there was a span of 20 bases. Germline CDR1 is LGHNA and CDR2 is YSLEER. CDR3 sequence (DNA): TGCGCCAGCAGCCAAGTTGGGAAGGGAAGCGAGGGGGAGACCCAGTACTTC. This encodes CASSQVGKGSEGETQYF.

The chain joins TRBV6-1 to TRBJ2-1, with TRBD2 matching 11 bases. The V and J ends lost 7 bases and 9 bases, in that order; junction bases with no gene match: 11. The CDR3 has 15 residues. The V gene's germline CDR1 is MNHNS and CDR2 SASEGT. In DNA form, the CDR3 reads TGTGCCAGCACTAAACTAGCGGGAGATGTTGGTGAGCAGTTCTTC. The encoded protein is CASTKLAGDVGEQFF.

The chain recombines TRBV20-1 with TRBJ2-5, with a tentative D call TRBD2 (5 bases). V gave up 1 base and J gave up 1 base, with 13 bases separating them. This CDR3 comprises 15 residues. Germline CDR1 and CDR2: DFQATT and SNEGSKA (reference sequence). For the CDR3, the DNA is TGCAGTGCTAGAGCCCTAGCAGGATTCCAAGAGACCCAGTACTTC. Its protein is CSARALAGFQETQYF.

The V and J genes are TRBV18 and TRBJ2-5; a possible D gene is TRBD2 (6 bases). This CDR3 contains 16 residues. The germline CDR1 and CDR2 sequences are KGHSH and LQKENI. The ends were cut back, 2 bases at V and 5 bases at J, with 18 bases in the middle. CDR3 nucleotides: TGTGCCAGCTCACCAAAATCGGCCGGAGGGCGCGAGACCCAGTACTTC. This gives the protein CASSPKSAGGRETQYF. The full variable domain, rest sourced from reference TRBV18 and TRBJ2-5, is NAGVMQNPRHLVRRRGQEARLRCSPMKGHSHVYWYRQLPEEGLKFMVYLQKENIIDESGMPKERFSAEFPKEGPSILRIQQVVRGDSAAYFCASSPKSAGGRETQYFGPGTRLLVL.

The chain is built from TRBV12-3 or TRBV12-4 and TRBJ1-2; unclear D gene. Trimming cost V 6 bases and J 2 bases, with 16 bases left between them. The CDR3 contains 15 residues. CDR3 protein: CASSRTDNPNYGYTF. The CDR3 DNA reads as TGTGCCAGCAGCCGGACCGATAACCCCAACTATGGCTACACCTTC.

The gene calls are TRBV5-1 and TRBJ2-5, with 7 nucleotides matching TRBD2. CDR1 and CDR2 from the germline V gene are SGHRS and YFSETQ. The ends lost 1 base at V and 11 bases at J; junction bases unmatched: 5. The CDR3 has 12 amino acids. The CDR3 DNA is TGCGCCAGCAGCTTGTCCCGGGAGGAACAGTACTTC. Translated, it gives CASSLSREEQYF.

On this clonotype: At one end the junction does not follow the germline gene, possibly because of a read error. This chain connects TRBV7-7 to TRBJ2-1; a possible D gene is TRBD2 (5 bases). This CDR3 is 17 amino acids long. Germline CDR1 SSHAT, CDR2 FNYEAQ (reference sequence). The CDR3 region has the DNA TGTGCTAGCAGCTTATTGAGTTTTGGGAGCTCCTACAATGAGCAGTTCTTC. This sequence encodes CASSLLSFGSSYNEQFF.

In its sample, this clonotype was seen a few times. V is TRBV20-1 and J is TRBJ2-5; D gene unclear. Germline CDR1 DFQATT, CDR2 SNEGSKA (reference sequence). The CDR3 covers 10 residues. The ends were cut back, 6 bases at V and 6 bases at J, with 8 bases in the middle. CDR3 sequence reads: CSAVRKTQYF. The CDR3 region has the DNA TGCAGTGCGGTTAGAAAGACCCAGTACTTC.

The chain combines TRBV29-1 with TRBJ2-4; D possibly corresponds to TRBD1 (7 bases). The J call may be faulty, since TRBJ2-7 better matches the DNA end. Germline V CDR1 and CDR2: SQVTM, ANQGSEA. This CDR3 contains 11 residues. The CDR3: CSANRGGEQYF. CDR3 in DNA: TGCAGCGCTAACAGGGGAGGCGAGCAGTACTTC.

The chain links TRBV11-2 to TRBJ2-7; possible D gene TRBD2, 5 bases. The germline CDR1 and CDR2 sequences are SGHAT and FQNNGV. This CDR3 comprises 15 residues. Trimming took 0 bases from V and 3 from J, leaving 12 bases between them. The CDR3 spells CASSLETITSYEQYF. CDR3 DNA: TGTGCCAGCAGCTTAGAAACTATTACTAGCTACGAGCAGTACTTC.

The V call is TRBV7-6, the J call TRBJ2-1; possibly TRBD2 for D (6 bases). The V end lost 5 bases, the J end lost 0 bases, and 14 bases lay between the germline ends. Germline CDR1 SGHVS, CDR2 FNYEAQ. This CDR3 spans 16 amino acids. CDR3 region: CASSHRREDSYNEQFF. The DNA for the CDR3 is TGTGCCAGCAGCCACCGCAGGGAGGACTCCTACAATGAGCAGTTCTTC.

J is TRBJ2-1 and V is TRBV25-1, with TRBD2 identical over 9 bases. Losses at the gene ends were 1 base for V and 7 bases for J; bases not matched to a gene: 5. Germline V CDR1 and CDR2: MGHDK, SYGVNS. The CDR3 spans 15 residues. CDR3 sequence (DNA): TGTGCCAGCAGTGAATCACTAGCGGGTAGTAATGAGCAGTTCTTC. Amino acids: CASSESLAGSNEQFF.